Included here is one TCR beta chain sequence, with context. Its antigen is not known. This sample was included in a study of cytomegalovirus exposure and HLA in healthy donors. Study-wide points: Analyses of presence/absence relied on an assumption of roughly uniform sequencing depth across donors. According to an earlier analysis, most TCR beta V segments yielded productive rearrangements about 87% or about 30% of the time. A highly shared variant cluster was judged a likely technical artifact.

The CDR3 length is 17 residues. CDR1 SGDLS and CDR2 YYNGEE come from the germline V gene. Germline trimming cut 4 bases from V and 6 bases from J; bases unmatched to any gene: 11. The PCR was carried out with 60 Vbeta primers and 13 Jbeta primers. Profiled with immunoSEQ multiplex PCR; TCRdb holds only in-frame clones, not every one. Listed are about 96,000 clones; roughly 3.5% falls within the top ten. This sequence originates from a woman aged 25 to 39 in good health and CMV-seronegative. The source material was PBMCs. The chain is built from TRBV9 and TRBJ2-3; 13 nucleotides match TRBD2. The CDR3 loop is CASSPKWGLAGRDTQYF. The CDR3 DNA follows: TGTGCCAGCAGCCCAAAATGGGGACTAGCGGGGCGCGATACGCAGTATTTT.